These 5 T cell receptor beta chains came from one sample sequenced in a study of post-analysis software for immune sequencing data. Their specific antigens are unknown. Unique molecular identifiers tagged the TCR beta cDNA libraries. TCRdb analysed the PCR reads with MiXCR anew, one entry per CDR3 protein. The sample holds hundreds of thousands of distinct CDR3 sequences, around 40% seen once. The study's findings and limits: Patients used several TRBV segments, including TRBV5-6, TRBV5-1 and TRBV20-1, more often than controls.

The sequenced sample was blood. These receptors originate from a girl between 5 and 17 years old with multiple sclerosis.

The rearrangement joins TRBV29-1 to TRBJ2-5; D ambiguous. The germline V gene has CDR1 SQVTM and CDR2 ANQGSEA. V was clipped by 7 bases and J by 3 bases, with 9 bases between them. This CDR3 spans 11 amino acids. CDR3 DNA: TGCAGCGGCTCAAAGAAAGAGACCCAGTACTTC. Protein product: CSGSKKETQYF.

The genes are TRBV20-1 and TRBJ2-3, with D unresolved. Germline V gene data show CDR1 as DFQATT and CDR2 as SNEGSKA (reference sequence). V was cut by 7 bases and J by 0 bases, with 8 bases left in between. This CDR3 has 12 amino acids. The CDR3 DNA is TGCAGTGGTGGGCAGAGCACAGATACGCAGTATTTT. Protein product: CSGGQSTDTQYF.

This chain joins TRBV12-3 or TRBV12-4 and TRBJ1-2; 7 bases map to TRBD1. With V trimmed by 7 bases and J by 3 bases, 17 bases remained unmatched. The CDR3 totals 17 residues. In DNA, the CDR3 is TGTGCCAGCAACAAGGGGGCCCGTTTTGACTTCTACTATGGCTACACCTTC. Encoded protein: CASNKGARFDFYYGYTF.

CDR3 sequence: CASSYSWTSGSYEQYF. CDR3 DNA sequence: TGTGCCAGCAGTTACTCCTGGACTAGCGGGAGTTACGAGCAGTACTTC. The rearrangement links TRBV6-5 to TRBJ2-7; 13 bases are shared with TRBD2. The germline CDR1 and CDR2 sequences are MNHEY and SVGAGI. Trimming removed 0 bases from V and 4 bases from J; junction bases left unmatched: 3. The CDR3 is 16 residues long.

The CDR3 bases are TGTGCCAGCAGCCTCTACATGGATGAAAAACTGTTTTTT. It yields the protein CASSLYMDEKLFF. The chain uses TRBV28 and TRBJ1-4; D is unclear. Trimming removed 6 bases at V and 6 bases at J, with 11 bases between. CDR1 is MDHEN and CDR2 is SYDVKM in the germline V gene. This CDR3 contains 13 residues.